The clone carrying this TCR beta chain was counted a few times. The antigen remains unidentified. For the second PCR, which ran for about 6 to 11 cycles, a sample-barcoded 5' primer and a J-beta primer mix were used. Each cDNA molecule, via a template-switch adaptor with 12 random nucleotides, was tagged. TCRdb processed the 5' RACE reads anew with MiXCR; each CDR3 protein has one entry. The repertoire holds 380,000 or so distinct CDR3 sequences, with roughly half as singletons. The sample is drawn from a study of blood T cells in healthy people across ages. Study summary: With template switching, about one barcoded beta molecule was captured per two T cells.

Trimming pared 0 bases from V and 3 bases from J, leaving 19 bases between. Germline assignment: CDR1 SGHRS and CDR2 YFSETQ. The CDR3 contains 17 residues. All donors came from Russia, were Caucasian and healthy, and spanned ages roughly 6 to 95. Study outcomes and limitations: Among long-lived donors, naive CD4+ cells were more numerous and diversity higher than in aged donors.

The sequenced material came from blood. This chain links TRBV5-1 with TRBJ2-7; D possibly corresponds to TRBD1 (6 bases). The receptor comes from a man in his 60s in good health. CDR3 bases: TGCGCCAGCAGCTTGGCCGGAATCGGGGAAGGGGGCTACGAGCAGTACTTC. Its protein is CASSLAGIGEGGYEQYF.